This TCR beta chain was profiled in a study of shared clonotypes between healthy human individuals (dated by TCRdb to 2019 to 2021). Looking at the study overall: A couple of women and a few men aged 18 to 49 years were included in the cohort. The study deeply sequenced blood TCR repertoires of about five healthy adults to estimate repertoire size and the extent of clonotype sharing between individuals. To increase sequencing depth and limit assay-specific biases, TCR repertoire library preparation and sequencing were carried out by different laboratories using diverse techniques. Leukapheresis yielded between about 0.85 and 10 billion PBMCs per donor. Findings and caveats that apply to the study as a whole: Sampling was limited to blood, and TCR repertoires in tissue likely differ from TCR repertoires in blood. Pairwise subsampling indicated that sequencing depth was expected to affect the degree of clonotype sharing among donors. Because the study included only a small number of donors, the genetic and exposure-history diversity represented was limited.

Using the deep immunoSEQ assay, multiplex PCR amplified TCR CDR3 regions from genomic DNA. Extracted genomic DNA from each cell subset was distributed evenly across all wells of several immunoSEQ 96-well plates, and each plate was treated as a replicate. For unsorted PBMC, each replicate PCR was loaded with approximately 300 ng genomic DNA, equivalent to around 30,000 T cell genomes. Genomic DNA from unsorted PBMC was sequenced over ten immunoSEQ deep assay plates. Purified libraries were quantified with a Qubit 3.0 fluorometer, sized on a Bioanalyzer 2100, and re-quantified with the KAPA Library Quantification kit. Each immunoSEQ 96-well plate was sequenced on its own single-read 150-cycle Illumina NextSeq 550 flow cell. The original methods were these. Because the immunoSEQ output included only junctional sequences and no quality scores, the filtering could not be the same as the filtering used for full-length reads. Sequences were annotated with PyIR, a Python wrapper for IgBLAST v1.9, using IMGT germline references to assign V/J genes and CDR3. Reads with weak V/J assignments (E-value above 1e-6), missing CDR3, stop codons, out-of-frame junctions, or ambiguous translated residues were removed. V3J clonotypes were defined by identical inferred V gene, J gene, and CDR3 amino acid sequence. The percentage overlap between two repertoires was calculated by dividing the number of shared unique clonotypes by the size of the smaller repertoire. Richness of each repertoire was evaluated using RTK rarefaction, the Chao1 estimator, and Recon v2.1 estimates of unobserved clonotypes. Held by TCRdb, this immuneACCESS table contains in-frame sequences only and omits some clones. Under half of the omission traces to an unresolved V gene where checked; the cause of the rest is unknown. V, J and clone size were drawn from that table, and D and trimming were deduced from the DNA. This sample has about 490,000 clones in its table, and over 70% of those were observed once. The ten top clones hold approximately 11% of the sample.

CDR1 and CDR2 are drawn from the germline V gene: MDHEN, SYDVKM. Including cysteine and phenylalanine, the CDR3 has 15 amino acids. Just CDR3 DNA is preserved here, 45 bases in frame from base 1. V and J are trimmed by 7 bases and 12 bases, and the gene matches miss 16 bases of the junction. Details on this clone: Its specific antigen is unknown. The record has no base qualities; no much larger clone is one base away.

The donors were healthy, HIV-negative adults who had no recently reported acute infections or vaccinations. Only Caucasian adults living in Nashville, Tennessee, USA were represented among the donors. For unsorted samples, tens of millions of PBMCs were counted, and genomic DNA was extracted using the QIAamp DNA Blood Mini kit. Blood was obtained by leukapheresis, after which PBMCs were separated by Ficoll-Histopaque density gradient centrifugation and cryopreserved in liquid nitrogen vapor phase. The receptor was derived from a woman in her 40s in good health. Some clones in this sample may be carry-over from other donors' samples. The sequence links TRBV28 to TRBJ2-1; 9 bases in between match TRBD2. Sequencing was carried out using PBMCs. The nucleotide sequence reads TGTGCCAGCAACCGAGCGGGAGGAGGGCTGGCGGGGCAGTTCTTC. It specifies CASNRAGGGLAGQFF.